This T cell receptor beta chain was observed in a study of identical twins (dated by TCRdb to between 2015 and 2016). Broadly, across the study: To test whether fetal clonotypes persist, the study used deep sequencing on TCR alpha and beta repertoires from monozygotic twins, unrelated adults of various ages, and cord blood. Replicate twin experiments were performed at different times using different library preparation protocols to rule out contamination.

The library was generated by 5' RACE. TCRdb shows the sequencer as Illumina HiSeq 2000. A universal primer binding site was added through template switching, and the final cDNA carried a unique molecular identifier so that TCR cDNA molecules could be counted accurately. First-strand cDNA for TCR alpha and beta chains was synthesized from specific primers in the conserved constant-segment region. To control for contamination, each cDNA library was double barcoded with a SMART-Mk sample barcode plus Illumina barcodes. TruSeq adapter sequences, together with Illumina sample barcodes, were added in two successive PCR steps. The Illumina HiSeq platform was used with custom primers to sequence TCR alpha and beta cDNA libraries. For the original study's pipeline: MiGEC was used to process raw reads and extract unique molecular identifiers, and MiXCR was used to find CDR3 positions. For each individual, recombination models were inferred using an EM algorithm with the repgenHMM and IGoR tools. The analysis of shared clonotypes was done with the tcR package in R, with sharing normalized by the product of cloneset sizes. Out-of-frame nonproductive sequences were analyzed to study raw recombination free of thymic and clonal selection effects. TCRdb itself trimmed the public reads at Q25 with fastp, ran MiXCR and retained productive beta chains. Rows with a matching CDR3 protein are joined into one entry that keeps the most common DNA and genes. The V and J calls shown here were made by TCRdb, not taken from the authors' results. Recorded for this sample are 210,000 or so distinct CDR3 sequences; under 10% of them occurred a single time. The ten largest clones take up about 1.9% of the sample.

Every donor was a healthy Caucasian. Three pairs of female monozygotic twins, all aged roughly 18 to 30 years, made up the twin cohort. Miltenyi CD45RO+ enrichment and human naive T-cell isolation kits were used to isolate memory (CD45RO+) and naive T cells from PBMC. The full study reports these points: Invariant T cells such as MAIT and iNKT could partly confound zero-insertion analyses, though diverse VJ usage argued against this for most clonotypes. Because the same donors could not be followed over many years, the conclusions relied on cross-sectional statistical analysis. Fewer insertions were carried by abundant cord blood beta clonotypes; a weaker similar trend was observed in young adult naive repertoires, while no such trend was observed in memory repertoires. The excess sharing between twins in beta out-of-frame sequences was weaker because fewer shared sequences reduced the signal-to-noise ratio. Compared with coincidental sharing between unrelated individuals, out-of-frame TCR alpha sequences shared between twins showed an excess of sequences with low generation probability. In monozygotic twins, out-of-frame TCR alpha sharing was systematically underestimated by recombination models, although the models agreed with sharing between unrelated individuals.

The CDR3 contains 16 residues, cysteine and phenylalanine counted. Just CDR3 DNA is preserved here, 48 bases in frame from base 1. The CDR1 and CDR2 encoded by the germline V gene (reference sequence) are LNHDA and SQIVND. Unmatched junction bases come to 12, with V trimmed by 6 bases and J by 3 bases. To note about this clonotype: Its antigen remains unidentified. Qualities for individual bases were not recorded, and no much larger clone is one base off.

These data were also filed under a second study, of yellow fever vaccine responses in identical twins. The second study's paper adds: The T cell response to vaccination in identical twins was reported by the authors to appear partly convergent and partly personalized. Focusing on identical twins, the study followed the T cell clones that responded to the vaccine, and did so with precision.

The sample consisted of memory (CD45RO+) T cells sorted from blood. The cell subset or site label for this specimen denotes: CD45RO+ enriched T cells. This TCR was sampled from a woman aged 18-29 years in good health. The rearranged segments are TRBV19 and TRBJ2-7, with 9 central nucleotides matching TRBD1. The CDR3 is CASRLGERDRVYEQYF. The DNA sequence is given as TGTGCCAGTAGACTAGGTGAGAGGGACAGGGTCTACGAGCAGTACTTC.